Listed below are T cell receptor beta chains from one sample, sequenced in a study of tumor-infiltrating lymphocytes in primary liver carcinoma. Each CDR3 protein is one row after TCRdb ran MiXCR on the multiplex PCR reads. The sample lists 95,000 to 150,000 distinct CDR3 sequences; around 65% were seen once. The sample comprised tumor-adjacent normal liver tissue. The receptors here all came from a woman in her sixties or seventies with primary liver carcinoma and hepatitis B virus infection. The CDR3 runs from the conserved cysteine through the conserved F or W. The D gene is left open where the match is weak. Some rows have no size entry. The others give once, few or many, or a class for an expanded clone.

j_gene,abundance,v_gene,d_gene,CDR3nt,CDR3aa
TRBJ1-1,many,TRBV30,.,TGTGCCTTAACCCCCCTGGGAGTGGTCACTGAAGCTTTCTTT,CALTPLGVVTEAFF
TRBJ1-5,.,TRBV5-6,TRBD1,TGTGCCAGCAGCTTGGCCGGGACAGGGAACATTCAGCCCCAGCATTTT,CASSLAGTGNIQPQHF
TRBJ2-3,.,TRBV2,.,TGTGCCAGCAAGGGGACCACAGATACGCAGTATTTT,CASKGTTDTQYF
TRBJ2-7,.,TRBV5-1,TRBD2,TGCGCCAGCAGCTTGGTGTCGGGGGAGGGCCAATCCTACGAGCAGTACTTC,CASSLVSGEGQSYEQYF
TRBJ1-2,many,TRBV6-5,.,TGTGCCGTTTCTACAGGGCGACACTATGGCTACACCTTC,CAVSTGRHYGYTF
TRBJ2-3,.,TRBV7-3,TRBD2,TGTATCAGCAGCGAGGGACTAGGTACGCAGTATTTT,CISSEGLGTQYF
TRBJ2-1,many,TRBV24-1,.,TGTGCCACCAGTGATCCCCTTTCCGGGACTGGCCAGGAGCAGTTCTTC,CATSDPLSGTGQEQFF
TRBJ2-7,.,TRBV19,TRBD1,TGTGCCAGTAGTATATCAGGACAGGGTTCCTACGAACAGTACTTC,CASSISGQGSYEQYF
TRBJ2-7,.,TRBV11-2,TRBD1,TGTGCCAGCAGTTTAGAACAGGGGACCCTCTACGAGCAGTACTTC,CASSLEQGTLYEQYF
TRBJ2-4,once,TRBV7-9,TRBD2,TGTGCCAGCAGCCTTAGCAGGACTAGCGGGAGGGAAAACATTCAGTACTTC,CASSLSRTSGRENIQYF
TRBJ2-7,.,TRBV4-1,.,TGCGCCAGCAGCCATGTTACTAGCAGGAGGGCATGGCAGTACTTC,CASSHVTSRRAWQYF
TRBJ2-1,many,TRBV6-1,TRBD2,TGTGCCAGTGATCGCCGCTCCCGGGGGGGCAATGAGCAGTTCTTC,CASDRRSRGGNEQFF
TRBJ1-2,.,TRBV29-1,TRBD1,TGCAACGTTGAAGAACGGACAGGGTACTATGGCTACACCTTC,CNVEERTGYYGYTF
TRBJ1-4,.,TRBV11-3,.,TGTATCAGCAGTCGTGGTCATGAAAAACTGTTTTTT,CISSRGHEKLFF
TRBJ1-1,medium-sized,TRBV28,.,TGTGCCAGCAGTTCTTACAGGGTTGAAGCTTTCTTT,CASSSYRVEAFF
TRBJ2-1,many,TRBV28,.,TGTGCCAGCACCTACCGGGGAAATGAGCAGTTCTTC,CASTYRGNEQFF
TRBJ2-7,few,TRBV28,.,TGTGCCAGCAGTTCATCCGGGACCGGGGTCCACGAGCAGTGCTTC,CASSSSGTGVHEQCF
TRBJ2-7,.,TRBV29-1,.,TGTAGCGCTAGGGCGGGTTACCAGCAGTACTTC,CSARAGYQQYF
TRBJ1-1,many,TRBV6-6,TRBD1,TGTGCCAGCAGCAGGGGAGGACAGGGGATTGAAGCTTTCTTT,CASSRGGQGIEAFF
TRBJ2-1,.,TRBV5-1,.,TGCGCCAGCAGCTTGGTCATTGAGCAATTCTTC,CASSLVIEQFF
TRBJ2-2,.,TRBV4-2,.,TGTGCCAGTAGCCAAGGGGCCAGTATGAGCACCGGGGAGCTGTTTTTT,CASSQGASMSTGELFF
TRBJ2-1,.,TRBV14,.,TGTGCTAGCAGCCGACAACAGGGAGGCGAGCAGCTCTTC,CASSRQQGGEQLF
TRBJ1-1,.,TRBV27,.,TGTGCCAGCAGTCCGCTAGATAAGATGAACACTGAAGCTTTCTTT,CASSPLDKMNTEAFF
TRBJ1-4,once,TRBV29-1,.,TGCAGCGCTAGGAGGATCGATGAAAAACTGTTTTTT,CSARRIDEKLFF
TRBJ2-2,few,TRBV2,TRBD2,TGTGCCAGCATACTAGCGGCAAACACCGGGGAGCTGTTTTTT,CASILAANTGELFF
TRBJ2-7,.,TRBV11-2,TRBD2,TGTGCCAGCAGCTACGGCGGGAGGACCTTGAGAAGCGAGCACTACTTC,CASSYGGRTLRSEHYF
TRBJ2-7,few,TRBV28,TRBD2,TGTGCCAGCAGGACCGGGACTAGCGGGAGAAGGTACGAGCAGTACTTC,CASRTGTSGRRYEQYF
TRBJ1-1,.,TRBV11-2,.,TGTGCCAGCAGCCTATCCAGGTTGATGGGGGCTGAGACTTTCTTT,CASSLSRLMGAETFF
TRBJ2-3,many,TRBV4-2,TRBD2,TGTGCCAGCAGCCCTCGGACTAGCGGGAGCACAGATACGCAGTATTTT,CASSPRTSGSTDTQYF
TRBJ1-4,few,TRBV14,.,TGTGCCAGCAGTCTCACACGGCTAATCGATGAAAAACTGTTTTTT,CASSLTRLIDEKLFF
TRBJ2-1,.,TRBV12-3/TRBV12-4,.,TGTGCCAGCAGGGAGATAGGAGGGTGGGTTCGTAATGAGCAGTTCTTC,CASREIGGWVRNEQFF
TRBJ2-7,once,TRBV12-3/TRBV12-4,.,TGTGCCAACAGTTTCGGCAGGACATACGAGCAGTACTTC,CANSFGRTYEQYF
TRBJ1-2,.,TRBV10-1,.,TGCGCCAGCAGTGAACTGGGGATCGTCTATGACTATACCTTC,CASSELGIVYDYTF